The sequence of this T cell receptor beta chain was determined in a study of T-cell reconstitution after alpha-beta-depleted transplantation in children. Unique molecular identifiers featured in how the TCRbeta library was prepared. Using its own MiXCR run on the PCR reads, TCRdb lists one record per CDR3 protein. The repertoire holds under 250,000 distinct CDR3 sequences, with 5.5% to 7% as singletons. In this sample, this clonotype turned up many times. This CDR3 has 18 amino acids. The germline V gene encodes CDR1 SGHAT and CDR2 FQNNGV. J was trimmed by 3 bases and V by 0 bases; bases with no gene match: 12.

J is TRBJ2-5 and V is TRBV11-2, with TRBD2 matching over 8 bases. This TCR was sampled from a boy aged 2 to 10 with acute lymphoblastic leukemia, due to receive a stem cell transplant. The material was PBMCs, obtained before TCRalphabeta/CD19-depleted stem cell transplant. The CDR3: CASSLEGPPSGSKETQYF. The CDR3 coding sequence is TGTGCCAGCAGCTTAGAGGGCCCTCCGAGCGGGAGTAAAGAGACCCAGTACTTC.